Following are 2 T cell receptor beta chains from one sample sequenced in a study of blood T cell repertoires in COVID-19. Clones were read by immunoSEQ multiplex PCR, and TCRdb kept only the in-frame ones, dropping some. Altogether 55,000 to 60,000 clones are present, about 76% being singletons, with the ten largest covering roughly 23%. Sequencing was performed on peripheral blood. These receptors all come from a middle-aged man with active or convalescent COVID-19.

The chain is built from TRBV11-2 and TRBJ1-5; a possible D gene is TRBD1 (6 bases). The CDR3 runs 14 residues. The V gene's germline CDR1 is SGHAT and CDR2 FQNNGV. Trimming left V 5 bases short and J 7 bases short, with 15 bases between. CDR3 DNA: TGTGCCAGCAGCCCAGGGGTCCTAGGACAGCCCCAGCATTTT. Translating gives CASSPGVLGQPQHF.

There are a few counts of this clone. This rearrangement joins TRBV29-1 to TRBJ2-7; 9 bases line up with TRBD2. Germline V lookup: CDR1 SQVTM, CDR2 ANQGSEA. The CDR3 totals 14 residues. V shed 3 bases and J 4 bases; nucleotides not matched to a gene: 7. The CDR3 is CSVDIAGVSYEQYF. The CDR3 DNA sequence: TGCAGCGTTGACATAGCGGGAGTCTCATACGAGCAGTACTTC.